Given below is one T cell receptor beta chain in context. Measured with immunoSEQ multiplex PCR; TCRdb has only the in-frame clones, and not every one. The sample contains 75,000 to 90,000 clones, 85% to 90% of which appear only once. These data are taken from a study of OX40 agonist ivuxolimab in advanced cancers. The germline CDR1 and CDR2 sequences are SSHAT and FNYEAQ (reference sequence). V lost 1 base, J lost 7 bases, and 6 bases stayed unmatched. The CDR3 runs to 16 residues. This receptor was taken from an adult with an advanced solid tumor such as melanoma, head and neck, liver or kidney cancer. Sequencing used CD4+ or CD8+ T cells sorted from blood, obtained in a trial of the OX40 agonist ivuxolimab. The chain is built from TRBV7-7 and TRBJ1-4; 10 nucleotides line up with TRBD1. CDR3 DNA: TGTGCCAGCAGCTTAGGGACAGGGGGACGAGGTGAAAAACTGTTTTTT. Amino acids: CASSLGTGGRGEKLFF.